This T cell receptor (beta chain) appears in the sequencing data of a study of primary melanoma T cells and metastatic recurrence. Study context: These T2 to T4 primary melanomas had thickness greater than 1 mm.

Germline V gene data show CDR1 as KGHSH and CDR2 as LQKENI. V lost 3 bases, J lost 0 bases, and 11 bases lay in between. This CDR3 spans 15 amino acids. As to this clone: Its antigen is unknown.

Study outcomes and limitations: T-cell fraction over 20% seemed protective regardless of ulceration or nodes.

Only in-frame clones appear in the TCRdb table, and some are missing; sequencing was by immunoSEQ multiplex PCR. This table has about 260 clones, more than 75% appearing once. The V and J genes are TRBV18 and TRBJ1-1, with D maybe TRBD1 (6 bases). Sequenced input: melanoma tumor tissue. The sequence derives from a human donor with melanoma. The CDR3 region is CASSPGAVMNTEAFF. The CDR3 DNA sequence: TGTGCCAGCTCACCGGGGGCGGTCATGAACACTGAAGCTTTCTTT.